One TCR beta chain is described in this entry. The antigen is undetermined. Clones were sequenced by immunoSEQ multiplex PCR, and TCRdb holds only the in-frame ones, with some missing. Of some 130,000 clones detected, roughly 87% appear once; the ten largest clones hold just over 2.5%. The data derive from a study of T cell responses to AZD1222 COVID-19 vaccine. Study-level results: Baseline testing showed seropositivity in only six AZD1222 recipients. Spike-specific TCR depth and breadth grew after two AZD1222 doses. Nearly half of the spike-specific TCRs reportedly recognize variant regions that carry no mutations. The sample set comprised mostly white British donors with more females, and clonal diversity was possibly underestimated.

The CDR3 consists of 13 residues. The V gene end was trimmed by 5 bases and the J gene end by 4 bases; junction bases not matched to a gene: 3. Germline V CDR1 and CDR2: LGHDT, YNNKEL (reference sequence). The chain joins TRBV3-1 (or the pseudogene TRBV3-2) to TRBJ1-1; 8 positions match TRBD1. The source of this sequence is an adult who received the AZD1222 COVID-19 vaccine. The input for sequencing was peripheral blood, taken 28 days after the second AZD1222 dose. CDR3 region: CASSKDRATEAFF. The CDR3 coding sequence is TGTGCCAGCAGCAAGGACAGGGCCACTGAAGCTTTCTTT.